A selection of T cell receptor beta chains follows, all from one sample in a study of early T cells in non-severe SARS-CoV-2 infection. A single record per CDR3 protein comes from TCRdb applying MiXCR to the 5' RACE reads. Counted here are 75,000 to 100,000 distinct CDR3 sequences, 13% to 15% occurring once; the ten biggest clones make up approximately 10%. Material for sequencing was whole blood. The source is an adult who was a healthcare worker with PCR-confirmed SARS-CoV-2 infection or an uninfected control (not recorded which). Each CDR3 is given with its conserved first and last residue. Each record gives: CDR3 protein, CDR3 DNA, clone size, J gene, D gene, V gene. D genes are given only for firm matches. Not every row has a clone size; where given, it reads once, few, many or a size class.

CASRETSGRNEQFF | TGTGCCAGCCGTGAGACATCGGGTCGGAATGAGCAGTTCTTC | NA | TRBJ2-1 | NA | TRBV28
CASSWMNTEAFF | TGCGCCAGCAGTTGGATGAACACTGAAGCTTTCTTT | NA | TRBJ1-1 | NA | TRBV10-2
CASTGTAQTGTQYF | TGTGCCAGTACTGGGACAGCTCAAACGGGTACGCAGTATTTT | NA | TRBJ2-3 | TRBD1 | TRBV19
CSVKGGPLETQYF | TGCAGCGTAAAAGGGGGACCCTTGGAGACCCAGTACTTC | NA | TRBJ2-5 | NA | TRBV29-1
CASSPRPLEEAFF | TGTGCCAGCAGCCCACGACCCCTGGAGGAAGCTTTCTTT | many | TRBJ1-1 | NA | TRBV9
CASSQEYPLGHNSPLHF | TGCGCCAGCAGCCAAGAATACCCCCTTGGTCATAATTCACCCCTCCACTTT | NA | TRBJ1-6 | NA | TRBV4-1
CASSARDRAAYEQYF | TGTGCCAGCAGCGCAAGGGACAGAGCGGCCTACGAGCAGTACTTC | NA | TRBJ2-7 | TRBD1 | TRBV7-2
CASSQDPSLLHF | TGTGCCAGCAGCCAAGATCCGTCCCTCCTCCACTTT | NA | TRBJ1-6 | NA | TRBV14
CSVGQGTYNEQFF | TGCAGCGTGGGACAGGGGACCTACAATGAGCAGTTCTTC | many | TRBJ2-1 | TRBD1 | TRBV29-1
CASSYWTDSPLHF | TGTGCCAGCAGTTATTGGACGGATTCACCCCTCCACTTT | few | TRBJ1-6 | NA | TRBV6-5